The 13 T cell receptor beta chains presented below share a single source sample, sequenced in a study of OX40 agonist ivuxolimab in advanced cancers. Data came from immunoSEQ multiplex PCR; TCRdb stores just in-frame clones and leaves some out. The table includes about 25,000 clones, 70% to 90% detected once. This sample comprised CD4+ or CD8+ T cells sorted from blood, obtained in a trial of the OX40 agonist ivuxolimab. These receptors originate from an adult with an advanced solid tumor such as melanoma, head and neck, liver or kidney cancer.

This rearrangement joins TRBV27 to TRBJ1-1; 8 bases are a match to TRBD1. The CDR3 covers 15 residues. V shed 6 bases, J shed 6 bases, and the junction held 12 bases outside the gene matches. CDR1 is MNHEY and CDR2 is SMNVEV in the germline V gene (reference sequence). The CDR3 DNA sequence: TGTGCCAGCAGGACAGGGGCCCAGTCGGGTGCTGAAGCTTTCTTT. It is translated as CASRTGAQSGAEAFF.

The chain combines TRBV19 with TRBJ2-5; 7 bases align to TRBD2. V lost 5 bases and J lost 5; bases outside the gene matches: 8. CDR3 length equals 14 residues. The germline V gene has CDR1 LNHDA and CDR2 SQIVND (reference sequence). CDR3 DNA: TGTGCCAGTAGTGAGCGGGAACGTCTCGAGACCCAGTACTTC. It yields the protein CASSERERLETQYF.

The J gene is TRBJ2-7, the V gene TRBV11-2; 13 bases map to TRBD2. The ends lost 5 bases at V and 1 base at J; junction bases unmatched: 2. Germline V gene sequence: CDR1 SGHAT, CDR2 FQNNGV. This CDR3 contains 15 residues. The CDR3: CASSPGLAGSYEQYF. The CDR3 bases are TGTGCCAGCAGCCCGGGACTAGCGGGGTCCTACGAGCAGTACTTC.

Written as DNA, the CDR3 is TGTGCCAGCAGCCCATCACCCGGGACCCCGTACGAGCAGTACTTC. Protein product: CASSPSPGTPYEQYF. The chain is built from TRBV7-7 and TRBJ2-7; the D gene could be TRBD1 or TRBD2 (5 bases each). CDR1 is SSHAT, CDR2 FNYEAQ, per germline (reference sequence). This CDR3 is 15 amino acids long. Trimming took 5 bases from V and 4 from J, leaving 18 bases between them.

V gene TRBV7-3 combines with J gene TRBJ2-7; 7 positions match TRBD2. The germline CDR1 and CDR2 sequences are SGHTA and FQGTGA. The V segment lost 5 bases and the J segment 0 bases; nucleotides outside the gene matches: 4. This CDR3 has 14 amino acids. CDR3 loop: CASSPGGSSYEQYF. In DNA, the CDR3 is TGTGCCAGCAGCCCGGGGGGTAGCTCCTACGAGCAGTACTTC.

This chain's CDR3 is CASSVEGRPRFNEQFF. CDR3 DNA sequence: TGTGCCAGCAGCGTAGAAGGCCGGCCTAGGTTTAATGAGCAGTTCTTC. This sequence joins TRBV9 and TRBJ2-1; D remains unclear. Germline CDR1 and CDR2: SGDLS and YYNGEE. The CDR3 loop spans 16 amino acids. V lost 0 bases to trimming and J lost 7 bases, with 17 bases between them.

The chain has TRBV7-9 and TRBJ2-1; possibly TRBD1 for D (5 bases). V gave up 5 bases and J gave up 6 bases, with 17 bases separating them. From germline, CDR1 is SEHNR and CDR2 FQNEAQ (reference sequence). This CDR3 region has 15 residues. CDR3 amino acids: CASSLTGDSVNEQFF. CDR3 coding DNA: TGTGCCAGCAGCCTAACAGGCGATTCTGTCAATGAGCAGTTCTTC.

The CDR3 sequence: CASSLAAGTGVTEAFF. The CDR3, as DNA: TGTGCCAGCAGCTTAGCAGCCGGGACAGGGGTTACTGAAGCTTTCTTT. V and J are TRBV7-9 and TRBJ1-1; 10 nucleotides align to TRBD1. The CDR3 runs to 16 residues. The V gene's germline CDR1 is SEHNR and CDR2 FQNEAQ (reference sequence). After removal of 0 bases from V and 5 bases from J, the junction contained 6 bases not matched to a gene.

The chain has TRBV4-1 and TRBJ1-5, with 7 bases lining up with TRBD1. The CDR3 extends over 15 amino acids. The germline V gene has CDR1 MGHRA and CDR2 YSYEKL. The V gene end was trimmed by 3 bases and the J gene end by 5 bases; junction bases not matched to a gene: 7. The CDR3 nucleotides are TGCGCCAGCAGCCACGGGACAGCGGCACATCAGCCCCAGCATTTT. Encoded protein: CASSHGTAAHQPQHF.

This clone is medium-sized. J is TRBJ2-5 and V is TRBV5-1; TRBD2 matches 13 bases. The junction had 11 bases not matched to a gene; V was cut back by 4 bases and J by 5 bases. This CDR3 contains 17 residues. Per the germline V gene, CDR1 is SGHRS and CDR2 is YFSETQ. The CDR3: CASSKGLAGRQGETQYF. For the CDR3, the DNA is TGCGCCAGCAGCAAGGGACTAGCGGGAAGACAGGGTGAGACCCAGTACTTC. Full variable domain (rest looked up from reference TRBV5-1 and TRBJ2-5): KAGVTQTPRYLIKTRGQQVTLSCSPISGHRSVSWYQQTPGQGLQFLFEYFSETQRNKGNFPGRFSGRQFSNSRSEMNVSTLELGDSALYLCASSKGLAGRQGETQYFGPGTRLLVL.

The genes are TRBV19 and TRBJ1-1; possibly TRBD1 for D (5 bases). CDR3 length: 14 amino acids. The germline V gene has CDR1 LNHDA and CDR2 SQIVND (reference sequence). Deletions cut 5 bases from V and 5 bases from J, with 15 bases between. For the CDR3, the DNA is TGTGCCAGTAGTGTGGGACGCCCGAGGACTGAAGCTTTCTTT. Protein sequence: CASSVGRPRTEAFF.

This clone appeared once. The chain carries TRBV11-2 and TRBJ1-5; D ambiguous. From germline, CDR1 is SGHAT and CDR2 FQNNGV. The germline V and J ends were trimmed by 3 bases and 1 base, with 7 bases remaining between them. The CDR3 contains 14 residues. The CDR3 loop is CASSFGQSNQPQHF. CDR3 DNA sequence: TGTGCCAGCAGCTTCGGCCAGAGCAATCAGCCCCAGCATTTT.

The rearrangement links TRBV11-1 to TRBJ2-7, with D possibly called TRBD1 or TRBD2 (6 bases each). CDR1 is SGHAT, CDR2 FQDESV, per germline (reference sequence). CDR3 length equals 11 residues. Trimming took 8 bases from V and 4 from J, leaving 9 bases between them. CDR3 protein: CASLGGYEQYF. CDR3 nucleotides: TGTGCCAGCCTAGGGGGGTACGAGCAGTACTTC.